Included here is one T cell receptor beta chain sequence, with context. Its antigen is currently not known. It has no much larger one-base neighbor in the sample; base qualities were not kept. Using the deep immunoSEQ assay, multiplex PCR amplified TCR CDR3 regions from genomic DNA. Extracted genomic DNA from each cell subset was spread evenly across all wells of several immunoSEQ 96-well plates, with each plate serving as a replicate. For sorted subsets, about 220 ng of genomic DNA, equivalent to some 30,000 T cell genomes, went into each replicate PCR. The purified libraries were quantified using a Qubit 3.0 fluorometer, sized with a Bioanalyzer 2100, and then quantified again using the KAPA Library Quantification kit. Each immunoSEQ 96-well plate was sequenced on its own single-read 150-cycle Illumina NextSeq 550 flow cell. From the authors' description of their analysis: Because the immunoSEQ output held only junctional sequences and lacked quality scores, the filtering could not match the filtering applied to full-length reads. Sequences were annotated with PyIR, a Python wrapper for IgBLAST v1.9, using IMGT germline references to assign V/J genes and CDR3. Reads were filtered out if the reads had weak V/J assignments (E-value above 1e-6), no CDR3, stop codons, out-of-frame junctions, or ambiguous translated residues. V3J clonotypes were defined by identical inferred V gene, J gene, and CDR3 amino acid sequence. The percentage overlap between two repertoires was calculated by dividing the number of shared unique clonotypes by the size of the smaller repertoire. Three approaches were used to assess repertoire richness: RTK rarefaction, the Chao1 estimator, and Recon v2.1 estimates of unobserved clonotypes. Generation probabilities were computed with OLGA for all TCRbeta clonotypes obtained by the gDNA method from four donors. TCRdb took this table from immuneACCESS and kept in-frame rearrangements with V and J called. Such tables lack part of the clones; where checked against another copy, unresolved V genes explain under half of the gap, and the rest is unexplained. The D gene and trimming were derived from the DNA, and the V and J assignments and clone size from that table. Here the sample has more than 500,000 clones; roughly 95% occur a single time. 0.05% to 0.08% of the sample is held by the ten biggest clonotypes.

The donors were healthy, HIV-negative adults with no recently reported acute infections or vaccinations. All donors were Caucasian adults living in Nashville, Tennessee, USA. CD4+ T cells were enriched through magnetic negative selection, after which naive cells were positively selected on CD45RA and the remaining negative fraction served as the memory subset. Blood was collected by leukapheresis, and PBMCs were isolated by Ficoll-Histopaque density gradient centrifugation and then cryopreserved in liquid nitrogen vapor phase. Purity and quantity of every magnetically sorted T cell population were checked by analytical flow cytometry. Each sorted fraction had its genomic DNA isolated and then quantified by UV absorbance on a Nanodrop 2000c. The data belong to a study of shared clonotypes between healthy human individuals (dated by TCRdb to 2018 to 2020). Regarding the complete study: A couple of women and three men aged 18 to 49 years were included in the cohort. Per donor, three plates each were used for CD4 naive and CD4 memory, two for CD8 naive, and one for CD8 memory. The study deeply sequenced blood TCR repertoires of about five healthy adults to estimate repertoire size and the extent of clonotype sharing between individuals. To increase sequencing depth and limit assay-specific biases, TCR repertoire library preparation and sequencing were carried out by different laboratories using diverse techniques. Each donor's leukapheresis produced roughly between roughly 0.94 and 9.5 billion PBMCs. General conclusions and limits of the study: Because the study included only a small number of donors, the genetic and exposure-history diversity represented was limited. Larger estimated clonotype richness was generally found for naive subsets than for memory subsets. Sharing across four donors was observed for about 5% of naive CD4, under 4% of naive CD8, 2% to 2.5% of memory CD4, and around 0.44% of memory CD8 clonotypes. Compared with non-shared clonotypes, the clonotypes found in all four sorted-subset donors had higher generation probabilities. Pairwise subsampling indicated that sequencing depth was expected to affect the degree of clonotype sharing among donors. Even with the large sequencing depth, rarefaction of the sorted-subset datasets indicated that sequencing was incomplete. Sampling was limited to blood, and TCR repertoires in tissue likely differ from TCR repertoires in blood.

The CDR3 numbers 15 residues from cysteine through phenylalanine. The DNA shown is the 45-base CDR3, in frame from base 1. CDR1 and CDR2 (MDHEN, SYDVKM) derive from the germline V gene. Relative to germline, V is missing 3 bases and J is missing 6 bases, with 6 bases of the junction outside any gene match. Specimen: naive CD4+ T cells sorted from blood. The cell subset or site label on this specimen signifies: CD45RA+ positively selected. The clonotype comes from a woman aged 25 to 39 in good health. The rearrangement joined TRBV28 to TRBJ2-4; 9 bases in between match TRBD2. The CDR3 protein is CASSLFAGGLNIQYF. Here is the DNA: TGTGCCAGCAGTTTGTTCGCGGGAGGGCTAAACATTCAGTACTTC. Full variable domain (CDR3 extended with the reference TRBV28 and TRBJ2-4 proteins): DVKVTQSSRYLVKRTGEKVFLECVQDMDHENMFWYRQDPGLGLRLIYFSYDVKMKEKGDIPEGYSVSREKKERFSLILESASTNQTSMYLCASSLFAGGLNIQYFGAGTRLSVL.